The source of this T cell receptor (beta chain) is a study of blood T cell repertoires in COVID-19. In the study overall: COVID-19 samples collected from the United States, Italy and Spain covered acute and convalescent phases. T cells, B-cell-depleted T cells, or PBMCs supplied cDNA or gDNA.

Seattle's enrolled individuals joined amid active infection and were then monitored longitudinally. V was clipped by 4 bases and J by 7 bases, with 11 bases between them. The CDR3 contains 13 residues. Per the authors' pipeline: Estimation of nucleated cell counts was performed using reference gene primer amplification. Libraries were prepared by immunoSEQ multiplex PCR; TCRdb keeps only in-frame clonotypes and omits some of them. The V and J calls and clone size were taken over from that table, and D and trimming were inferred from the DNA. The sample includes 150,000 to 200,000 clones, roughly 82% of them seen just once.

This receptor was obtained from a woman aged 40 to 50 with COVID-19, enrolled during active disease. This sequence joins TRBV12-3 or TRBV12-4 and TRBJ1-5, with D possibly being TRBD1 (6 bases). The sequenced sample consisted of peripheral blood. The CDR3: CASSYATGQPQHF. The CDR3 DNA sequence: TGTGCCAGCAGTTACGCGACAGGCCAGCCCCAGCATTTT.